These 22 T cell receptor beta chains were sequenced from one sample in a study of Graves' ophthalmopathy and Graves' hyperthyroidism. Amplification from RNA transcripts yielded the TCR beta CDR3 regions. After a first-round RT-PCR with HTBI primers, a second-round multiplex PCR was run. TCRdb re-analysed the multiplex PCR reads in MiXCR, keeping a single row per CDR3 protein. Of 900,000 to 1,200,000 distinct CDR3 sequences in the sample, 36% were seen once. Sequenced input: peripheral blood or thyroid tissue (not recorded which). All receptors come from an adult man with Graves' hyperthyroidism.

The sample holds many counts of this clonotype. CDR3 DNA: TGTGCCGTGTGGGCAGGGACAGCAAAAGAGACCCAGTACTTC. It translates to CAVWAGTAKETQYF. The J gene is TRBJ2-5, the V gene TRBV10-3; TRBD1 aligns across 7 bases. Unmatched junction bases numbered 12, after V lost 11 bases and J lost 3 bases. Looked up from germline, CDR1 is ENHRY and CDR2 is SYGVKD. The CDR3 is 14 residues long.

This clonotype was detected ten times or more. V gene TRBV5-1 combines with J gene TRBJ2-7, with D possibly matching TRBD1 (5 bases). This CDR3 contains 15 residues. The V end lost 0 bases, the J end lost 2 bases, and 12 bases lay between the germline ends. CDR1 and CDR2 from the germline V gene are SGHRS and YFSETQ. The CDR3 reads CASSLVGLMAYEQYF. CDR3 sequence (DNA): TGCGCCAGCAGCTTGGTGGGGCTAATGGCCTACGAGCAGTACTTC.

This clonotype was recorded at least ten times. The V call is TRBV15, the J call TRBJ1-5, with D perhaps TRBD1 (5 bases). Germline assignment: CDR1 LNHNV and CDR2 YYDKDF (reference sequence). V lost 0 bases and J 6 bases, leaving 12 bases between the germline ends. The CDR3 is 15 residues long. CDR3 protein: CATSRDIPRGQPQHF. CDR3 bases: TGTGCCACCAGCAGAGATATTCCAAGGGGTCAGCCCCAGCATTTT.

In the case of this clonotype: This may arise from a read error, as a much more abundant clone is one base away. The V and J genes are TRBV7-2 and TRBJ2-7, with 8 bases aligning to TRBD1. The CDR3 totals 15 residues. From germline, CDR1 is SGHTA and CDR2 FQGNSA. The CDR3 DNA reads TGCGCCAGCAGCCAAGGACAGGGAGCCCCCCACGAGCAGTACTTC. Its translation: CASSQGQGAPHEQYF. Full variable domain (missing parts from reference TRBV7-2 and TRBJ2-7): GAGVSQSPSNKVTEKGKDVELRCDPISGHTALYWYRQSLGQGLEFLIYFQGNSAPDKSGLPSDRFSAERTGGSVSTLTIQRTQQEDSAVYLCASSQGQGAPHEQYFGPGTRLTVT.

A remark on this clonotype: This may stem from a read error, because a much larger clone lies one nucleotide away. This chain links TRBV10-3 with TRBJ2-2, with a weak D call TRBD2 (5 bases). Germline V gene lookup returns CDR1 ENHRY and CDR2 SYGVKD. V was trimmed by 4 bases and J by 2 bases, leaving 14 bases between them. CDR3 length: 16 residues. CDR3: CAISALDSRNTGELFF. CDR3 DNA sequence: TGTGCCATCAGTGCTCTGGACTCAAGAAACACCGGGGAGCTGTTTTTT.

The CDR3 region is CASSFGLAGVRETQYF. The CDR3 DNA is TGTGCCAGCAGCTTCGGACTAGCGGGAGTTAGGGAGACCCAGTACTTC. V gene TRBV7-9 combines with J gene TRBJ2-5; TRBD2 agrees at 13 bases. Germline V gene lookup returns CDR1 SEHNR and CDR2 FQNEAQ (reference sequence). CDR3 length: 16 amino acids. The V gene end was trimmed by 3 bases and the J gene end by 5 bases; junction bases not matched to a gene: 6. Supplemented by reference TRBV7-9 and TRBJ2-5, the full variable domain reads DTGVSQNPRHKITKRGQNVTFRCDPISEHNRLYWYRQTLGQGPEFLTYFQNEAQLEKSRLLSDRFSAERPKGSFSTLEIQRTEQGDSAMYLCASSFGLAGVRETQYFGPGTRLLVL.

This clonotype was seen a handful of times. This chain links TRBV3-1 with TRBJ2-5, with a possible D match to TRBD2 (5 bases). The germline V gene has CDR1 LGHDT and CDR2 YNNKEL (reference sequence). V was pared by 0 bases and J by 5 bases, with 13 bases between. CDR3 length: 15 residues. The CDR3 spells CASSQDWTREETQYF. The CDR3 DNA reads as TGTGCCAGCAGCCAAGATTGGACGAGGGAGGAGACCCAGTACTTC.

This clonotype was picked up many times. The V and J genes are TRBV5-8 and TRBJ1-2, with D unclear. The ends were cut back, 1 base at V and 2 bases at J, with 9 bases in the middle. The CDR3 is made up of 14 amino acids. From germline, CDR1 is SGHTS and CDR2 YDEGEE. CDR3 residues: CASSLLGGNYGYTF. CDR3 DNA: TGTGCCAGCAGCTTGCTGGGCGGAAACTATGGCTACACCTTC.

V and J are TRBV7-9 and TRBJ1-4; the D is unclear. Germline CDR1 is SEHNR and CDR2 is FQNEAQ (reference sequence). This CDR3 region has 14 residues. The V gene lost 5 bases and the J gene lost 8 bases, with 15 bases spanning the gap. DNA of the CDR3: TGTGCCAGCAGCCCAATGGGGAGCGCGGAAAAACTGTTTTTT. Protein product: CASSPMGSAEKLFF.

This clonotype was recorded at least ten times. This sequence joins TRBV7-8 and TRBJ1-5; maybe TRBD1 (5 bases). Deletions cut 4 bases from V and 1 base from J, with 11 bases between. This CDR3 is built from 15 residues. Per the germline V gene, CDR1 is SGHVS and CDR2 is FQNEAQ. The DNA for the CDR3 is TGTGCCAGCAGCTGGACATCGAGGAGCAATCAGCCCCAGCATTTT. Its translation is CASSWTSRSNQPQHF.

CDR3 amino acids: CSVYPARLQETQYF. The CDR3 coding sequence is TGCAGCGTTTACCCCGCGCGACTACAAGAGACCCAGTACTTC. J is TRBJ2-5 and V is TRBV29-1, with D possibly being TRBD2 (5 bases). The V end was cut by 5 bases, the J end by 2 bases, with 15 bases between. Germline CDR1 SQVTM, CDR2 ANQGSEA. This CDR3 is built from 14 residues.

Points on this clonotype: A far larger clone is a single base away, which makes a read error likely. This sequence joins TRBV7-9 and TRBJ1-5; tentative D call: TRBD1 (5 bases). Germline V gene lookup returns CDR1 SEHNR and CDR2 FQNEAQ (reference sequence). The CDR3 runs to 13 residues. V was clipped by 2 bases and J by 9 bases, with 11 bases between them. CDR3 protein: CASSLRGGRPQHF. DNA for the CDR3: TGTGCCAGCAGCTTAAGGGGTGGTCGGCCCCAGCATTTT.

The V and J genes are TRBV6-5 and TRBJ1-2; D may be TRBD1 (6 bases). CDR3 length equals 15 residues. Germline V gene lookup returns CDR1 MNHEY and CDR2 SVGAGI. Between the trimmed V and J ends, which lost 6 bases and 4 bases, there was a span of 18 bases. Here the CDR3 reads CASSQRHRGLYGYTF. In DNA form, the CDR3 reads TGTGCCAGCAGCCAACGTCACCGGGGGCTCTATGGCTACACCTTC.

CDR3 loop: CASSLLGSEGAKGYTF. CDR3 sequence (DNA): TGTGCCAGCAGCTTACTAGGCAGCGAGGGCGCGAAAGGCTACACCTTC. The rearrangement joins TRBV11-2 to TRBJ1-2, with D hard to call. The CDR3 runs 16 residues. Deletions cut 2 bases from V and 8 bases from J, with 21 bases between. Germline values: CDR1 SGHAT, CDR2 FQNNGV.

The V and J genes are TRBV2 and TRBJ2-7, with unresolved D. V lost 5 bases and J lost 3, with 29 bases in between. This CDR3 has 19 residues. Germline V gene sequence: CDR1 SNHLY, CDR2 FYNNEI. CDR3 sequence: CASSIRYSEAKSAGYEQYF. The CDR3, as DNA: TGTGCCAGCAGTATCCGGTACAGCGAGGCGAAGTCAGCCGGCTACGAGCAGTACTTC.

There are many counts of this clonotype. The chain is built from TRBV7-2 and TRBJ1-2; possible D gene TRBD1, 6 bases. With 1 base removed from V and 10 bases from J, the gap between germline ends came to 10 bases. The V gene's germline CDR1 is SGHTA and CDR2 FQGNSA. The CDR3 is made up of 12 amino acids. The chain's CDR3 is CASSLDRENYTF. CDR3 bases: TGTGCCAGCAGCTTAGACAGGGAGAACTACACCTTC.

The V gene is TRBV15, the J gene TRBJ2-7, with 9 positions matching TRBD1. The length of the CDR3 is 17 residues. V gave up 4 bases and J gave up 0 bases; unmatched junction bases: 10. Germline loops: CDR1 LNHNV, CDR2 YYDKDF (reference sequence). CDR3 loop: CATSTRHGTGSSYEQYF. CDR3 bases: TGTGCCACCAGCACCCGGCATGGGACAGGGAGCTCCTACGAGCAGTACTTC.

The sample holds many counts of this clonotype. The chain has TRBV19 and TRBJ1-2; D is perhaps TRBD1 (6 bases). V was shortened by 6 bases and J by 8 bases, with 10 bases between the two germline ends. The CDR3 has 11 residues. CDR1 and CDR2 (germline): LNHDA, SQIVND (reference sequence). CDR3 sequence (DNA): TGTGCCAGTAGGCGGGGACAAGGCTACACCTTC. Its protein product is CASRRGQGYTF.

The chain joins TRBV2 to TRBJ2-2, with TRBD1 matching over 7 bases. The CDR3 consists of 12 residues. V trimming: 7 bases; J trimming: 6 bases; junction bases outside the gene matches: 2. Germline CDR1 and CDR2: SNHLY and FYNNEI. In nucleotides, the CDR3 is TGTGCCAGCAAGACAGGGTCCGGGGAGCTGTTTTTT. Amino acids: CASKTGSGELFF.

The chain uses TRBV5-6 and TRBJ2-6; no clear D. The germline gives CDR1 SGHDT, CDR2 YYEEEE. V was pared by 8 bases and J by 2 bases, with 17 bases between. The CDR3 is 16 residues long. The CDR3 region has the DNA TGTGCCAGTAGAGTTCTTACATGGACTGGGGCCAACGTCCTGACTTTC. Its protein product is CASRVLTWTGANVLTF.

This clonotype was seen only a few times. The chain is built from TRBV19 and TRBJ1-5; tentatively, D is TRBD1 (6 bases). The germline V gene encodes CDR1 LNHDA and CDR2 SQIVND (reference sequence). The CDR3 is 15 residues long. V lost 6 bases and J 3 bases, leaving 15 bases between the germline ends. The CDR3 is CASRPPGHNNQPQHF. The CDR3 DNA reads TGTGCCAGTAGGCCTCCGGGACATAACAATCAGCCCCAGCATTTT.

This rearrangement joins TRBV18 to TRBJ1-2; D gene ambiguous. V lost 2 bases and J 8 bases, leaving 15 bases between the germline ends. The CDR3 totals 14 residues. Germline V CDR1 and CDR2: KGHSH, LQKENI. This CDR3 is CASSPMDQPGGYTF. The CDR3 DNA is TGTGCCAGCTCACCAATGGACCAACCAGGCGGCTACACCTTC.